This T cell receptor beta chain was observed in a study of identifying expanded T cells in peripheral blood. The CDR3 runs 14 residues. Trimming stripped 2 bases from V and 1 base from J, with 6 bases between. Germline-derived CDR1 and CDR2 are WNHNN and SYGVQD (reference sequence). Here immunoSEQ multiplex PCR was the method, and the copy in TCRdb shows in-frame clones only, minus some. The profile shows some 91,000 clones, about nine tenths of them singletons. This chain connects TRBV10-1 to TRBJ2-1; D ambiguous. The receptor's source is a person aged 18 to 70 in good health. What was sequenced was blood. For the CDR3, the DNA is TGCGCCAGCAGTGAGCAGGAATCCTACAATGAGCAGTTCTTC. Translating gives CASSEQESYNEQFF.